A single sample gave rise to the 6 T cell receptor beta chains below, sequenced in a study of shared clonotypes between healthy human individuals. Assay: immunoSEQ multiplex PCR; the TCRdb copy retains only in-frame clones and omits some. The table has more than 1,200,000 clones, approximately 98.5% seen once. Sequenced: naive CD4+ T cells sorted from blood. Specified subset: CD45RA+ positively selected. These receptors originate from a man between 25 and 39 years old in good health.

The chain is built from TRBV15 and TRBJ2-5; 12 bases fit TRBD2. This CDR3 comprises 19 residues. Germline-derived CDR1 and CDR2 are LNHNV and YYDKDF (reference sequence). The trim removed 5 bases at V and 5 bases at J, leaving 18 bases unmatched. In DNA, the CDR3 is TGTGCCACCAGCCTAGGACTAGCGGGACTCACTACCCGGTCGGAGACCCAGTACTTC. This sequence encodes CATSLGLAGLTTRSETQYF.

V usage is TRBV15 and J usage is TRBJ1-1; D is unclear. The V gene's germline CDR1 is LNHNV and CDR2 YYDKDF (reference sequence). The CDR3 is 15 residues long. Trimming left V 0 bases short and J 0 bases short, with 8 bases between. CDR3 in amino acids: CATSRDRKMNTEAFF. CDR3 nucleotides: TGTGCCACCAGCAGAGACAGAAAAATGAACACTGAAGCTTTCTTT.

V and J are TRBV5-6 and TRBJ2-7; D is unresolved. The CDR3 is 14 amino acids. Trimming took off 0 bases at V and 0 bases at J, with 7 bases between the two ends. CDR1 is SGHDT and CDR2 is YYEEEE in the germline V gene. This CDR3 reads CASSLVDGSYEQYF. In DNA, the CDR3 is TGTGCCAGCAGCTTGGTCGACGGCTCCTACGAGCAGTACTTC.

The chain has TRBV15 and TRBJ2-7, with 11 nucleotides matching TRBD2. V lost 0 bases, J lost 3 bases, and 13 bases stayed unmatched. This CDR3 comprises 19 residues. CDR1 is LNHNV, CDR2 YYDKDF, per germline (reference sequence). The CDR3 region has the DNA TGTGCCACCAGCAGAGATGGGGAGCGACTAGCGGGATTCCTCTACGAGCAGTACTTC. Its translation is CATSRDGERLAGFLYEQYF.

The chain uses TRBV27 and TRBJ1-5, with a possible D match to TRBD1 (5 bases). Germline CDR1 and CDR2: MNHEY and SMNVEV (reference sequence). This CDR3 comprises 13 residues. Trimming cost V 8 bases and J 2 bases, with 10 bases left between them. The chain's CDR3 is CASQPRGNQPQHF. The DNA of the CDR3 is TGTGCCAGCCAACCCAGGGGCAATCAGCCCCAGCATTTT.

The V call is TRBV19, the J call TRBJ2-7, with 9 bases matching TRBD1. This CDR3 is 15 amino acids long. Germline V gene sequence: CDR1 LNHDA, CDR2 SQIVND (reference sequence). Trimming removed 5 bases from V and 1 base from J; junction bases left unmatched: 6. The CDR3 bases are TGTGCCAGTAGTCCGCCCGGGACAGGGTCCTACGAGCAGTACTTC. Residues: CASSPPGTGSYEQYF.